The 26 T cell receptor beta chains presented below share a single source sample, sequenced in a study of cytomegalovirus exposure and HLA in healthy donors. Primers for the PCR totalled 60 Vbeta and 13 Jbeta. Sequencing used immunoSEQ multiplex PCR; TCRdb keeps in-frame clones, though not all of them. The sample contains 75,000 to 100,000 clones, 55% to 75% of which appear only once. Material for sequencing was PBMCs. These receptors all come from a man aged 55 to 70 in good health and CMV-seronegative.

V and J are TRBV6-5 and TRBJ2-5; 11 bases line up with TRBD2. The CDR3 covers 15 residues. Germline CDR1 and CDR2: MNHEY and SVGAGI. V was pared by 6 bases and J by 3 bases, with 6 bases of the junction left unmatched. As DNA, the CDR3 is TGTGCCAGCAGCGACGATAGCGGGAGGGAAGAGACCCAGTACTTC. Encoded protein: CASSDDSGREETQYF.

This clone was seen a handful of times. CDR3 in amino acids: CASGVAGYTIYF. In DNA, the CDR3 is TGTGCCAGCGGAGTCGCTGGGTACACCATATATTTT. The rearrangement joins TRBV28 to TRBJ1-3; D gene uncertain. Trimming took off 8 bases at V and 8 bases at J, with 13 bases between the two ends. Germline V gene lookup returns CDR1 MDHEN and CDR2 SYDVKM. The CDR3 is 12 residues long.

V and J are TRBV28 and TRBJ2-6; no definite D call. V lost 6 bases and J lost 12, with 12 bases in between. This CDR3 contains 12 residues. Germline V CDR1 and CDR2: MDHEN, SYDVKM. This CDR3 is CASSLSVGVLTF. In DNA form, the CDR3 reads TGTGCCAGCAGCCTCTCTGTCGGCGTCCTGACTTTC.

The chain is built from TRBV7-9 and TRBJ2-5, with TRBD2 matching 13 bases. Germline V CDR1 and CDR2: SEHNR, FQNEAQ (reference sequence). This CDR3 region has 16 residues. The J segment lost 7 bases and the V segment lost 1 base, leaving 6 bases of the junction unmatched. This CDR3 is CASSLGTSGGHGTQYF. The CDR3 region has the DNA TGTGCCAGCAGCTTAGGGACTAGCGGGGGCCATGGGACCCAGTACTTC. The variable domain in full, with the rest retrieved from reference TRBV7-9 and TRBJ2-5, is DTGVSQNPRHKITKRGQNVTFRCDPISEHNRLYWYRQTLGQGPEFLTYFQNEAQLEKSRLLSDRFSAERPKGSFSTLEIQRTEQGDSAMYLCASSLGTSGGHGTQYFGPGTRLLVL.

This chain uses TRBV19 with TRBJ1-1; unclear D gene. Trimming took 3 bases from V and 4 from J, leaving 12 bases between them. In germline, CDR1 is LNHDA, CDR2 SQIVND (reference sequence). CDR3 length: 14 residues. In DNA form, the CDR3 reads TGTGCCAGTAGTATGAGGGCAAGGGCCACTGAAGCTTTCTTT. Translated: CASSMRARATEAFF.

The rearrangement joins TRBV5-4 to TRBJ2-7, with TRBD1 identical over 7 bases. The CDR3 spans 16 residues. After removal of 5 bases from V and 2 bases from J, the junction contained 13 bases not matched to a gene. In germline, CDR1 is SGHNT, CDR2 YYREEE (reference sequence). Here the CDR3 reads CASSSPTGTAAYEQYF. The CDR3 region has the DNA TGTGCCAGCAGTTCCCCCACCGGGACAGCAGCCTACGAGCAGTACTTC.

V usage is TRBV28 and J usage is TRBJ2-7, with D maybe TRBD1 (5 bases). The V end was cut by 3 bases, the J end by 0 bases, with 9 bases between. The CDR3 extends over 14 amino acids. Germline CDR1 and CDR2: MDHEN and SYDVKM. CDR3 coding DNA: TGTGCCAGCAGTTTTGTAGGGGCCTCCTACGAGCAGTACTTC. Encoded protein: CASSFVGASYEQYF.

The rearrangement uses TRBV7-2 and TRBJ2-1; TRBD2 is a possible D gene (5 bases). From germline, CDR1 is SGHTA and CDR2 FQGNSA. Trimming stripped 5 bases from V and 4 bases from J, with 18 bases between. The CDR3 has 16 residues. The CDR3, as DNA: TGTGCCAGCAGCCCTCGACTATTCAAGCCTTACAATGAGCAGTTCTTC. Encoded protein: CASSPRLFKPYNEQFF.

V gene TRBV5-1 combines with J gene TRBJ2-3, with 9 positions matching TRBD1. Germline V gene sequence: CDR1 SGHRS, CDR2 YFSETQ. Unmatched junction bases numbered 2, after V lost 4 bases and J lost 2 bases. The CDR3 has 14 residues. Here the CDR3 DNA reads TGCGCCAGCAGCGGGACAGGGACCACAGATACGCAGTATTTT. Amino acid sequence: CASSGTGTTDTQYF.

The chain combines TRBV9 with TRBJ2-5; 7 positions match TRBD1. J gave up 5 bases and V 2 bases, and 9 bases lay outside the gene matches. In germline, CDR1 is SGDLS, CDR2 YYNGEE. The CDR3 is 15 amino acids. CDR3 residues: CASSVRQGVGETQYF. The CDR3 DNA reads TGTGCCAGCAGCGTGCGACAGGGAGTGGGGGAGACCCAGTACTTC.

The chain carries TRBV28 and TRBJ2-7; tentatively, D is TRBD1 (7 bases). The germline gives CDR1 MDHEN, CDR2 SYDVKM. The CDR3 covers 15 residues. Trimming pared 1 base from V and 6 bases from J, leaving 16 bases between. In nucleotides, the CDR3 is TGTGCCAGCAGTTTATTTCCGCAGGGGGGAGGCGAGCAGTACTTC. It is translated as CASSLFPQGGGEQYF.

The rearrangement links TRBV6-6 to TRBJ2-1; D remains unclear. This CDR3 comprises 13 residues. The germline V and J ends were trimmed by 5 bases and 6 bases, with 11 bases remaining between them. In germline, CDR1 is MNHNY, CDR2 SVGAGI (reference sequence). DNA for the CDR3: TGTGCCAGCAGTCACAATGGCCCCAATGAGCAGTTCTTC. The encoded protein is CASSHNGPNEQFF.

This chain connects TRBV28 to TRBJ1-4; no clear D gene. The CDR3 runs to 14 residues. The ends were cut back, 4 bases at V and 1 base at J, with 7 bases in the middle. Per the germline V gene, CDR1 is MDHEN and CDR2 is SYDVKM. CDR3 nucleotides: TGTGCCAGCAGTTCAGTGGTAACTAATGAAAAACTGTTTTTT. Its translation is CASSSVVTNEKLFF.

V usage is TRBV5-5 and J usage is TRBJ2-1; weak D call: TRBD2 (7 bases). Per the germline V gene, CDR1 is SGHKS and CDR2 is YYEKEE (reference sequence). Deletions cut 1 base from V and 8 bases from J, with 22 bases between. The CDR3 is made up of 17 amino acids. The CDR3 protein is CASSLYRGGGYTDEQFF. CDR3 DNA: TGTGCCAGCAGCTTGTACCGAGGCGGGGGCTACACGGATGAGCAGTTCTTC.

The CDR3 reads CASSLSGQGASNTIYF. The CDR3 nucleotides read TGTGCCAGCAGTCTGTCTGGACAGGGGGCGAGTAACACCATATATTTT. The genes are TRBV7-2 and TRBJ1-3; the match to TRBD1 covers 11 bases. Germline assignment: CDR1 SGHTA and CDR2 FQGNSA. V gave up 6 bases and J gave up 7 bases; unmatched junction bases: 11. CDR3 length: 16 amino acids.

The CDR3 sequence is CASSESQSQAFF. The CDR3 nucleotides read TGCGCCAGCAGTGAGTCCCAGTCACAAGCTTTCTTT. The rearrangement links TRBV10-2 to TRBJ1-1, with D unresolved. Germline CDR1 and CDR2: WSHSY and SAAADI. Deletions cut 0 bases from V and 9 bases from J, with 8 bases between. The CDR3 contains 12 residues.

J is TRBJ2-1 and V is TRBV11-2, with a tentative D call TRBD1 (6 bases). The CDR3 spans 16 residues. Germline CDR1 and CDR2: SGHAT and FQNNGV. The V end was cut by 6 bases, the J end by 0 bases, with 15 bases between. CDR3 in DNA: TGTGCCAGCAGGCCGCTTACAGGGCGCTCCTACAATGAGCAGTTCTTC. As protein: CASRPLTGRSYNEQFF.

V gene TRBV29-1 combines with J gene TRBJ2-7; 8 nucleotides match TRBD1. Germline loops: CDR1 SQVTM, CDR2 ANQGSEA. V shed 6 bases and J 7 bases; nucleotides not matched to a gene: 14. The CDR3 totals 14 residues. The DNA of the CDR3 is TGCAGCGTGACCGGGACAGGTTCCCTGAGGGAGCAGTACTTC. The encoded protein is CSVTGTGSLREQYF.

The genes are TRBV6-5 and TRBJ1-2, with D possibly being TRBD1 (5 bases). V was shortened by 5 bases and J by 4 bases, with 11 bases between the two germline ends. This CDR3 contains 13 residues. Germline CDR1 MNHEY, CDR2 SVGAGI. The CDR3 nucleotides are TGTGCCAGCAGTCACAGGACGCCCTATGGCTACACCTTC. Its protein is CASSHRTPYGYTF.

CDR3 region: CASSLNNQETQYF. In DNA form, the CDR3 reads TGCGCCAGCAGCTTGAACAACCAAGAGACCCAGTACTTC. The chain employs TRBV5-1 and TRBJ2-5; no clear D gene. Trimming took 1 base from V and 0 from J, leaving 4 bases between them. From germline, CDR1 is SGHRS and CDR2 YFSETQ. The CDR3 is 13 amino acids. The full variable domain, rest sourced from reference TRBV5-1 and TRBJ2-5, is KAGVTQTPRYLIKTRGQQVTLSCSPISGHRSVSWYQQTPGQGLQFLFEYFSETQRNKGNFPGRFSGRQFSNSRSEMNVSTLELGDSALYLCASSLNNQETQYFGPGTRLLVL.

This sequence joins TRBV11-2 and TRBJ1-2; D unclear. V dropped 5 bases and J dropped 6 bases, with 10 bases sitting between them. Germline assignment: CDR1 SGHAT and CDR2 FQNNGV. This CDR3 contains 12 residues. The chain's CDR3 is CASSRETDGYTF. The CDR3 DNA sequence: TGTGCCAGCAGCCGAGAAACTGATGGCTACACCTTC.

The V gene is TRBV5-5, the J gene TRBJ2-7, with 9 bases identical to TRBD1. The germline CDR1 and CDR2 sequences are SGHKS and YYEKEE (reference sequence). CDR3 length: 15 residues. Germline trimming cut 5 bases from V and 2 bases from J; bases unmatched to any gene: 8. CDR3 coding DNA: TGTGCCAGCAGTTTACAGGGGGCGGCCCCCTACGAGCAGTACTTC. Encoded protein: CASSLQGAAPYEQYF.

This clone has just a few counts. The chain recombines TRBV7-9 with TRBJ1-6; TRBD1 matches at 9 bases. V gave up 5 bases and J gave up 15 bases; unmatched junction bases: 8. Germline CDR1 is SEHNR and CDR2 is FQNEAQ (reference sequence). The CDR3 is 13 amino acids. CDR3 sequence reads: CASSVDRGSLLHF. For the CDR3, the DNA is TGTGCCAGCAGCGTTGACAGGGGGTCGCTCCTCCACTTT.

This chain links TRBV19 with TRBJ1-5, with no clear D. The length of the CDR3 is 12 residues. CDR1 is LNHDA, CDR2 SQIVND, per germline (reference sequence). Between the trimmed V and J ends, which lost 5 bases and 13 bases, there was a span of 15 bases. The CDR3 sequence is CASSSKRGVQHF. CDR3 nucleotide sequence: TGTGCCAGTAGTTCGAAGAGAGGAGTACAGCATTTT.

The chain is built from TRBV5-1 and TRBJ2-1, with D perhaps TRBD2 (5 bases). This CDR3 contains 14 residues. V lost 4 bases and J lost 7, with 15 bases in between. Per germline, CDR1 SGHRS and CDR2 YFSETQ. The CDR3 protein is CASSLPSSGNEQFF. DNA of the CDR3: TGCGCCAGCAGCCTCCCGAGTTCGGGGAATGAGCAGTTCTTC.

The rearrangement uses TRBV5-1 and TRBJ2-7, with TRBD1 matching over 7 bases. The CDR3 covers 14 residues. The V segment lost 4 bases and the J segment 7 bases; nucleotides outside the gene matches: 11. Germline-derived CDR1 and CDR2 are SGHRS and YFSETQ. The CDR3 loop reads CASSLGTEVLEQYF. CDR3 in DNA: TGCGCCAGCAGCCTCGGGACAGAAGTTTTAGAGCAGTACTTC.